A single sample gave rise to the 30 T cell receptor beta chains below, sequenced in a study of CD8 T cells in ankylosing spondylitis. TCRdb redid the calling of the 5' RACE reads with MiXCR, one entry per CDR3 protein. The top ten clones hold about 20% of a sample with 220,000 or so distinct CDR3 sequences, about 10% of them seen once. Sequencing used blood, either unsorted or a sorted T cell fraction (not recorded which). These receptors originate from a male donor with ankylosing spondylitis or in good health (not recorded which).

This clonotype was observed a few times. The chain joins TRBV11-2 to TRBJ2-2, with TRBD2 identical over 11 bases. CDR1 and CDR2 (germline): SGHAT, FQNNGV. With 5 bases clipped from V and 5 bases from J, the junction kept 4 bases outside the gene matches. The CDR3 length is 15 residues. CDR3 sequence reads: CASSHTSGGTGELFF. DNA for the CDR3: TGTGCCAGCAGCCACACTAGCGGGGGAACCGGGGAGCTGTTTTTT.

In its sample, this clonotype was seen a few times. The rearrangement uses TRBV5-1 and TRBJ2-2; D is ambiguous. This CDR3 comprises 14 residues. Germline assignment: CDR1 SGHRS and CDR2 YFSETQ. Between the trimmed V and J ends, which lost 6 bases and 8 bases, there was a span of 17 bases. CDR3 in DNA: TGCGCCAGCACCCTTAGTTCCTCCCCGGGGGAGCTGTTTTTT. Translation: CASTLSSSPGELFF. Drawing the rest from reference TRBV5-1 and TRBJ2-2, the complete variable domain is KAGVTQTPRYLIKTRGQQVTLSCSPISGHRSVSWYQQTPGQGLQFLFEYFSETQRNKGNFPGRFSGRQFSNSRSEMNVSTLELGDSALYLCASTLSSSPGELFFGEGSRLTVL.

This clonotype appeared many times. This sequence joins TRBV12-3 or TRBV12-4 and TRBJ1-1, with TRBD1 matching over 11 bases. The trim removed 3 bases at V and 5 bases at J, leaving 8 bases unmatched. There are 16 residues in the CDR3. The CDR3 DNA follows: TGTGCCAGCAGTTTTTGGACAGGGGGCGCGGGAACTGAAGCTTTCTTT. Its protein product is CASSFWTGGAGTEAFF.

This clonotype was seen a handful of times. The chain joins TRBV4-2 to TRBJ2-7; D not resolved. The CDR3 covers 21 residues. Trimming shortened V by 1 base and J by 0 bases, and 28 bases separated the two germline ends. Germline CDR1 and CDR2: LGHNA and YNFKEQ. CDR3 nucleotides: TGTGCCAGCAGCCAAGGCTTCGGTGCCCCGGTGGACGCAGGACCCTCCTACGAGCAGTACTTC. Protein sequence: CASSQGFGAPVDAGPSYEQYF.

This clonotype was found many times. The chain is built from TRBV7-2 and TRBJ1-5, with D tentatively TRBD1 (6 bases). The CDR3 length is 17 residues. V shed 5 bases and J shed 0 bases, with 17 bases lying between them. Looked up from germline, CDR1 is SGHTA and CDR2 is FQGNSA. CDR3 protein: CASSNSGQRNSNQPQHF. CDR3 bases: TGTGCCAGCAGCAATTCCGGACAGCGGAATAGCAATCAGCCCCAGCATTTT. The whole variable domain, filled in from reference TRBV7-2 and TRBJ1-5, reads GAGVSQSPSNKVTEKGKDVELRCDPISGHTALYWYRQSLGQGLEFLIYFQGNSAPDKSGLPSDRFSAERTGGSVSTLTIQRTQQEDSAVYLCASSNSGQRNSNQPQHFGDGTRLSIL.

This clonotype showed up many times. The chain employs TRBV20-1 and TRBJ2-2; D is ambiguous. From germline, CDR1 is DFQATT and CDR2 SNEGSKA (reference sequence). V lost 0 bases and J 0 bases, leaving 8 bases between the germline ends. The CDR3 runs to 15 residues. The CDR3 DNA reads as TGCAGTGCTAGAGAACAGACCTCGAACACCGGGGAGCTGTTTTTT. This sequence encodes CSAREQTSNTGELFF.

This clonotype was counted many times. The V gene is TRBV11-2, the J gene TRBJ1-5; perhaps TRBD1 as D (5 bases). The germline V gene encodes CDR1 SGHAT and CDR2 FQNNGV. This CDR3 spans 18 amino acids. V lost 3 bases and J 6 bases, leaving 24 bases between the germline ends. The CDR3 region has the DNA TGTGCCAGCAGCTTCGATTCGGGGCGGGGATCGGGATTTCAGCCCCAGCATTTT. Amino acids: CASSFDSGRGSGFQPQHF.

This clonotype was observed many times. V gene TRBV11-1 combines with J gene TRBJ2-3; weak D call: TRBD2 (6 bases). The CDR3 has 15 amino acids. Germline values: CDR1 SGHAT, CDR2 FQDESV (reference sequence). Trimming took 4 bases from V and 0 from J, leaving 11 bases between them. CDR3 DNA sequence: TGTGCCAGCAGCTACCGGGAGAGGAGCACAGATACGCAGTATTTT. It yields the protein CASSYRERSTDTQYF.

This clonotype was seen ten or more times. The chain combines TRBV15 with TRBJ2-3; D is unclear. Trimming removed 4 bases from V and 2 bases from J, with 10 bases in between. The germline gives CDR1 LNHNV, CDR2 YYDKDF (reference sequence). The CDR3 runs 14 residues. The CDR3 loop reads CATSTRLTTDTQYF. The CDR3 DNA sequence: TGTGCCACCAGCACGCGACTTACCACAGATACGCAGTATTTT.

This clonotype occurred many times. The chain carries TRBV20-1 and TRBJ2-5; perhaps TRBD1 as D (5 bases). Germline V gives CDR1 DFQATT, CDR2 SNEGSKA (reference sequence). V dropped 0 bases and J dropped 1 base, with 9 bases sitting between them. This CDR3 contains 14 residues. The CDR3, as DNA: TGCAGTGCTAGAGATCCCAGGGCCCAAGAGACCCAGTACTTC. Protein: CSARDPRAQETQYF.

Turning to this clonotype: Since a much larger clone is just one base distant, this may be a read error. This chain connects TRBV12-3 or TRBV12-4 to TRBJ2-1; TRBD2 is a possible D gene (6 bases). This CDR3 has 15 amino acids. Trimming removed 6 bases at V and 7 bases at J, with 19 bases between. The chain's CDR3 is CASSFPGENSNEQFF. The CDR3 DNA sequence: TGTGCCAGCAGCTTTCCGGGGGAAAATTCGAATGAGCAGTTCTTC.

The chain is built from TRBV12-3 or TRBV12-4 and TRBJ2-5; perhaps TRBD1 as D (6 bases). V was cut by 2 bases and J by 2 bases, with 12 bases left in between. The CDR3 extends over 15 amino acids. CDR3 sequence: CASSLSGQRQETQYF. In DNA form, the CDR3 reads TGTGCCAGCAGTTTATCCGGACAGAGACAAGAGACCCAGTACTTC.

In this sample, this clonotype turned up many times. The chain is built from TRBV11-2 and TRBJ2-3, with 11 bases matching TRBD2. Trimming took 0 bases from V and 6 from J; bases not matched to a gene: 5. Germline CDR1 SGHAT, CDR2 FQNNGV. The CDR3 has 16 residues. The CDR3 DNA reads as TGTGCCAGCAGCTTAGATTCGGCTAGCGGGGGGGATACGCAGTATTTT. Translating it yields CASSLDSASGGDTQYF.

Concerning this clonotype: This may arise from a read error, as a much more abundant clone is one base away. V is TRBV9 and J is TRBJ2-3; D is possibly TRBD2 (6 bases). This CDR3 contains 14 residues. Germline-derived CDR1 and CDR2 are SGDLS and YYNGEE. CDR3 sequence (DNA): TGTGCCACCAGCGTCAGACTAGTTGCAGATACGCAGTATTTT. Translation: CATSVRLVADTQYF. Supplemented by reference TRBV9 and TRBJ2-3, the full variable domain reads DSGVTQTPKHLITATGQRVTLRCSPRSGDLSVYWYQQSLDQGLQFLIQYYNGEERAKGNILERFSAQQFPDLHSELNLSSLELGDSALYFCATSVRLVADTQYFGPGTRLTVL.

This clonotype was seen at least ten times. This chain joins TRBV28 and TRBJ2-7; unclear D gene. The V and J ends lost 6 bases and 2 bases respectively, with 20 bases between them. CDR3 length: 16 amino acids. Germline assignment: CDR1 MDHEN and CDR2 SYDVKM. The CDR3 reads CASSLTVGSGAYEQYF. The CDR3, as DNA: TGTGCCAGCAGCCTAACCGTCGGCTCAGGCGCCTACGAGCAGTACTTC. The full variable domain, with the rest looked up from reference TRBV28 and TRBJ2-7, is DVKVTQSSRYLVKRTGEKVFLECVQDMDHENMFWYRQDPGLGLRLIYFSYDVKMKEKGDIPEGYSVSREKKERFSLILESASTNQTSMYLCASSLTVGSGAYEQYFGPGTRLTVT.

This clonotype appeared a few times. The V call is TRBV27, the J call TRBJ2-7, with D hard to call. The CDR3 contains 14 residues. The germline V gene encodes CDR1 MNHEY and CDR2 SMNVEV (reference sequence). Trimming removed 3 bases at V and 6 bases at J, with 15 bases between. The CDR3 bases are TGTGCCAGCAGTTTGGGAACCTTCGGCTCCGAGCAGTACTTC. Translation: CASSLGTFGSEQYF.

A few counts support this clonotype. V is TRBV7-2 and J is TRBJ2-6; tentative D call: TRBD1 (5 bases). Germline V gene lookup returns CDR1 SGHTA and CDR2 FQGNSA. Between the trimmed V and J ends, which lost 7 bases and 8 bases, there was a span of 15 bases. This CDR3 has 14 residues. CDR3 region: CASNLGDWSNVLTF. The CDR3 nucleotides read TGTGCCAGCAACCTAGGGGATTGGTCCAACGTCCTGACTTTC.

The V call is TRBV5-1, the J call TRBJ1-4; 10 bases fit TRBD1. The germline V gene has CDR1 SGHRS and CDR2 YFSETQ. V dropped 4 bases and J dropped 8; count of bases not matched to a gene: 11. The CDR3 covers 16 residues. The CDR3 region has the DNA TGCGCCAGCAGCGACCGGGACAGGGGTGGGCAAGAAAAACTGTTTTTT. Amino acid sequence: CASSDRDRGGQEKLFF.

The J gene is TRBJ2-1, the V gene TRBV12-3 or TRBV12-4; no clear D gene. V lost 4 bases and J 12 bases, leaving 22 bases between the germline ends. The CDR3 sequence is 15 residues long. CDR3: CASSSSFLVPWGQFF. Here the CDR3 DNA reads TGTGCCAGCAGTTCCTCTTTCCTTGTTCCTTGGGGGCAGTTCTTC.

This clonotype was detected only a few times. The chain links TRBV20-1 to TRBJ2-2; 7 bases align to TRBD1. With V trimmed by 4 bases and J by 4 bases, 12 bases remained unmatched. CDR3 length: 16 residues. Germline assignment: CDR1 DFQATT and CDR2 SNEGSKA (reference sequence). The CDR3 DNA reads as TGCAGTGCTAATCCCAAGGTGACAGGGACCACCGGGGAGCTGTTTTTT. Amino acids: CSANPKVTGTTGELFF.

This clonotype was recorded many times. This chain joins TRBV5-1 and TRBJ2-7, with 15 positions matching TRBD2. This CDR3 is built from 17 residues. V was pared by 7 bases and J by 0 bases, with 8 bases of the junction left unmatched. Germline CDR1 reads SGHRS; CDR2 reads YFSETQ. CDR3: CASSTPGLAGGSYEQYF. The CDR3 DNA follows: TGCGCCAGCTCAACGCCGGGACTAGCGGGGGGCTCCTACGAGCAGTACTTC.

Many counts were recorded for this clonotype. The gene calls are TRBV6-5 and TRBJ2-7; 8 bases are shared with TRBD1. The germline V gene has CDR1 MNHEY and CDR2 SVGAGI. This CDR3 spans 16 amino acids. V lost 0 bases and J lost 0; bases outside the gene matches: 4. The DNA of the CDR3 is TGTGCCAGCAGTTACTCGGGACAGGTTGGCTCCTACGAGCAGTACTTC. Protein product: CASSYSGQVGSYEQYF.

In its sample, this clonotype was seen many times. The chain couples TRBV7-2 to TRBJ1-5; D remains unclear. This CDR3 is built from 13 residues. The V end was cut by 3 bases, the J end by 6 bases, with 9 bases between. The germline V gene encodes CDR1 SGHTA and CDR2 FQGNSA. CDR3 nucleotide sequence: TGTGCCAGCAGCTTCGGGGAACGTCAGCCCCAGCATTTT. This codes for CASSFGERQPQHF.

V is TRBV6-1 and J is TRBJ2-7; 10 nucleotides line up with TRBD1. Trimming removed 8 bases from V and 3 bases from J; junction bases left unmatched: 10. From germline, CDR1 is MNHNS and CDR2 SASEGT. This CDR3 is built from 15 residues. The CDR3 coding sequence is TGTGCCAGCCAAGCACCGGGACAGGGGCACTACGAGCAGTACTTC. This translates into CASQAPGQGHYEQYF.

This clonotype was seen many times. The CDR3 coding sequence is TGTGCCAGCAGCTTAGAGGCTCCGAGTTCCCTCCACTTT. This translates into CASSLEAPSSLHF. The chain uses TRBV11-2 and TRBJ1-6, with D unresolved. The CDR3 loop spans 13 amino acids. Germline V gene data show CDR1 as SGHAT and CDR2 as FQNNGV. Trimming pared 0 bases from V and 14 bases from J, leaving 11 bases between.

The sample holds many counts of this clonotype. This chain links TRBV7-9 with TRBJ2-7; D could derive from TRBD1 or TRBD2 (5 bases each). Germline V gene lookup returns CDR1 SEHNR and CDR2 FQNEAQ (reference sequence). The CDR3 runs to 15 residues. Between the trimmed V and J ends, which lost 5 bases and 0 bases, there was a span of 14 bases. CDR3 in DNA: TGTGCCAGCAGCCCGATCGGGGCCAGCTCCTACGAGCAGTACTTC. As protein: CASSPIGASSYEQYF.

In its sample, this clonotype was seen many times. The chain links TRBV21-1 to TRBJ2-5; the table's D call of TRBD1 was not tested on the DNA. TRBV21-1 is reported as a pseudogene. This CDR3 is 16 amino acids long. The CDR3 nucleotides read TGTGCCAGCAGCAAAGCGCCGGGATCTCACCTAGAGACCCAGTACTTC. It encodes CASSKAPGSHLETQYF.

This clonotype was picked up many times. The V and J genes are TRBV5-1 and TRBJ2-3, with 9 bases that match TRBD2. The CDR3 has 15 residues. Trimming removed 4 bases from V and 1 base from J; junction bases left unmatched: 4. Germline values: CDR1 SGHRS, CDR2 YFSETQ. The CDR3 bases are TGCGCCAGCAGCCAGGAGCGGGGGGGCACAGATACGCAGTATTTT. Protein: CASSQERGGTDTQYF.

The CDR3 sequence is CATRRDLTGENGEAFF. CDR3 bases: TGTGCCACCAGGCGTGACTTAACAGGGGAGAACGGTGAAGCTTTCTTT. J is TRBJ1-1 and V is TRBV24-1; the match to TRBD1 covers 7 bases. Germline V gives CDR1 KGHDR, CDR2 SFDVKD. The CDR3 totals 16 residues. The V segment lost 7 bases and the J segment 7 bases; nucleotides outside the gene matches: 17.

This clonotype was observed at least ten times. In DNA, the CDR3 is TGTGCCAGCAGCGTAAGCGGGGGGGCTTGGAATGAGCAGTTCTTC. Translation: CASSVSGGAWNEQFF. V gene TRBV9 combines with J gene TRBJ2-1; 10 bases are shared with TRBD2. The CDR3 has 15 amino acids. Trimming removed 1 base from V and 7 bases from J; junction bases left unmatched: 5. Germline V CDR1 and CDR2: SGDLS, YYNGEE.